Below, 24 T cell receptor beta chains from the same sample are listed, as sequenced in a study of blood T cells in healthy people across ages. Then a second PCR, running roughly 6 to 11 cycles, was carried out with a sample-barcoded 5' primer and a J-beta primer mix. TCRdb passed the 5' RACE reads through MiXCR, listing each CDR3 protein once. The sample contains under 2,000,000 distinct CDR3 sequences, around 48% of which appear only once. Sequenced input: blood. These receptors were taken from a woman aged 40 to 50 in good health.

CDR3 protein: CASSQVTSGLLYF. The CDR3 nucleotides are TGTGCCAGCAGCCAAGTGACTAGCGGTCTTTTGTATTTT. The chain carries TRBV3-1 and TRBJ2-3, with 9 bases that match TRBD2. Germline values: CDR1 LGHDT, CDR2 YNNKEL (reference sequence). There are 13 residues in the CDR3. V was clipped by 1 base and J by 14 bases; unmatched bases: 7.

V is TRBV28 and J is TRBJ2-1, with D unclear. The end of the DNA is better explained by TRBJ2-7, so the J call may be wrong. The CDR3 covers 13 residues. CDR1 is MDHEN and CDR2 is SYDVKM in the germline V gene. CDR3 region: CASSERMNGEQYF. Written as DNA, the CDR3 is TGTGCCAGCAGTGAACGGATGAACGGTGAGCAGTACTTC.

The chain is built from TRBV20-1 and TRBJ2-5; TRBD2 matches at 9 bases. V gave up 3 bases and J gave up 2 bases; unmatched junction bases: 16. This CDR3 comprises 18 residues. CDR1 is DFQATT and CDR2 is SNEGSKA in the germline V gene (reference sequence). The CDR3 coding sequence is TGCAGTGCTAGTCAGCCATTGAGTAGCGGGGGAACACAAGAGACCCAGTACTTC. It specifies CSASQPLSSGGTQETQYF.

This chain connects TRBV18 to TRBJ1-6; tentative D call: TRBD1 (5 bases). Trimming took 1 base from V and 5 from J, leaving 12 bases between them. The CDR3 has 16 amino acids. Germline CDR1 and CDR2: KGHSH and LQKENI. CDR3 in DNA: TGTGCCAGCTCACCACTCTCCAGGGATCATAATTCACCCCTCCACTTT. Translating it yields CASSPLSRDHNSPLHF.

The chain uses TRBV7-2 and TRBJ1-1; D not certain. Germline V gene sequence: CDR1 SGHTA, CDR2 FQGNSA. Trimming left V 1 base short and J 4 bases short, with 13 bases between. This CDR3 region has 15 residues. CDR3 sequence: CASSLEGRSVTEAFF. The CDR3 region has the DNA TGTGCCAGCAGCTTAGAAGGGCGTTCGGTCACTGAAGCTTTCTTT. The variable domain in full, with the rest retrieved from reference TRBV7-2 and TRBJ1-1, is GAGVSQSPSNKVTEKGKDVELRCDPISGHTALYWYRQSLGQGLEFLIYFQGNSAPDKSGLPSDRFSAERTGGSVSTLTIQRTQQEDSAVYLCASSLEGRSVTEAFFGQGTRLTVV.

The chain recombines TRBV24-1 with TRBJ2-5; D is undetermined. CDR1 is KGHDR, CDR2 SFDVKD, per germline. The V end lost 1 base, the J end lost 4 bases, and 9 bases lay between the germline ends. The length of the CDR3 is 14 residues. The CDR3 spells CATSDFASGETQYF. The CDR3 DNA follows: TGTGCCACCAGTGATTTCGCCTCTGGAGAGACCCAGTACTTC.

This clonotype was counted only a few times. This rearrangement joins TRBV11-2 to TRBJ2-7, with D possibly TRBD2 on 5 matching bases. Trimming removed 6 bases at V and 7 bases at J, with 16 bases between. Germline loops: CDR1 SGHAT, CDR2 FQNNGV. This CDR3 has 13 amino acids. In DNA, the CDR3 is TGTGCCAGCAGTCCACTAGAACGCTTGGAGCAGTACTTC. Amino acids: CASSPLERLEQYF.

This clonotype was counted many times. CDR3 DNA: TGTGCCAGCAGCCCCGGGGGGCTAAGCTACGAGCAGTACTTC. This encodes CASSPGGLSYEQYF. The rearrangement joins TRBV12-3 or TRBV12-4 to TRBJ2-7; D might be TRBD2 (7 bases). The CDR3 is 14 amino acids. Trimming shortened V by 6 bases and J by 3 bases, and 15 bases separated the two germline ends.

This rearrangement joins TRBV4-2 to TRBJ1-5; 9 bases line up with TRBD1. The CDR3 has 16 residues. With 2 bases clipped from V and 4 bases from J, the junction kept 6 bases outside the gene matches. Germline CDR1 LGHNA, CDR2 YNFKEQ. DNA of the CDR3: TGTGCCAGCAGCCAATACCGGGACAGGGTAAATCAGCCCCAGCATTTT. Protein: CASSQYRDRVNQPQHF.

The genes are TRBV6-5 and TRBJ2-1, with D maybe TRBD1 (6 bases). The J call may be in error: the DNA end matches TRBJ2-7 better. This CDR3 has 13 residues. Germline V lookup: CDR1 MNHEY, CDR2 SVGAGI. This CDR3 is CASSDSAQGKQYF. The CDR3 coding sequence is TGTGCCAGCAGCGACTCGGCACAGGGAAAGCAGTACTTC.

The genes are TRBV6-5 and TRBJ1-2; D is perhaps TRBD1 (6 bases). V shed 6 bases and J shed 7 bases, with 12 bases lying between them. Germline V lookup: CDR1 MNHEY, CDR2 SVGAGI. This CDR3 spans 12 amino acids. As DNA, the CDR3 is TGTGCCAGCAGCACAGGGTCCCGTGGCTACACCTTC. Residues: CASSTGSRGYTF.

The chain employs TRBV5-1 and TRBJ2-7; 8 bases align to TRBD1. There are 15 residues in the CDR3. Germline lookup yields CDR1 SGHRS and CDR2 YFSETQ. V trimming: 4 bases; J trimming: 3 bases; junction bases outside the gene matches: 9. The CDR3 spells CASSNSGGFLYEQYF. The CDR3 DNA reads TGCGCCAGCAGCAACTCAGGGGGCTTCCTCTACGAGCAGTACTTC.

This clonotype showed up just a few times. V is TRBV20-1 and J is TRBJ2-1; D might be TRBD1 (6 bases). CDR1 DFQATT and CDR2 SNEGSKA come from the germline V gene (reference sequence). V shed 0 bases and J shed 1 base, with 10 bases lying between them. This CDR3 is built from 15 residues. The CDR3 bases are TGCAGTGCTAGAGAACAGGGACGGTCCTACAATGAGCAGTTCTTC. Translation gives CSAREQGRSYNEQFF.

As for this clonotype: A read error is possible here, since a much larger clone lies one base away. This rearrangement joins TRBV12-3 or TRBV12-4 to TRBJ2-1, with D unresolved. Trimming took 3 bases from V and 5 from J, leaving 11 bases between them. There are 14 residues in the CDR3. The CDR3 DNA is TGTGCCAGCAGTTTGGGGTCCAACCACAATGAGCAGTTCTTC. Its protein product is CASSLGSNHNEQFF.

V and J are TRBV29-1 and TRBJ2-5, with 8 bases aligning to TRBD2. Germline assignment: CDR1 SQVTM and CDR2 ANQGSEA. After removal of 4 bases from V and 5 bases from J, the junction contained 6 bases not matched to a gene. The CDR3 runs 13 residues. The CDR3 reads CSVARGGPETQYF. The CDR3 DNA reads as TGCAGCGTTGCTCGGGGGGGCCCGGAGACCCAGTACTTC.

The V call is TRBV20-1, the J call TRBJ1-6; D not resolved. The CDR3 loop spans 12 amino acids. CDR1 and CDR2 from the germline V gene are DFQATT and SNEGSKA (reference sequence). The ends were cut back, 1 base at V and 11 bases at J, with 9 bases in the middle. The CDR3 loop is CSARGANPPLHF. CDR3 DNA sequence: TGCAGTGCTAGAGGGGCAAATCCACCCCTCCACTTT.

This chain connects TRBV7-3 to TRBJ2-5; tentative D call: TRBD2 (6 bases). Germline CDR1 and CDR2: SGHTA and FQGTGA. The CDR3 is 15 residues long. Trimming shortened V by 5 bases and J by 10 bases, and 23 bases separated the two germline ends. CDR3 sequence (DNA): TGTGCCAGCAGCCCGAAGCCGGGACTCTCCCAGGGCCAGTACTTC. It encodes CASSPKPGLSQGQYF.

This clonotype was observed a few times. The chain's CDR3 is CASMRWTTGETQYF. CDR3 sequence (DNA): TGTGCCAGCATGCGATGGACGACTGGGGAGACCCAGTACTTC. V and J are TRBV2 and TRBJ2-5; D unclear. The CDR3 loop spans 14 amino acids. Germline assignment: CDR1 SNHLY and CDR2 FYNNEI. V lost 7 bases, J lost 5 bases, and 17 bases lay in between. The variable domain in full, completed from reference TRBV2 and TRBJ2-5, reads EPEVTQTPSHQVTQMGQEVILRCVPISNHLYFYWYRQILGQKVEFLVSFYNNEISEKSEIFDDQFSVERPDGSNFTLKIRSTKLEDSAMYFCASMRWTTGETQYFGPGTRLLVL.

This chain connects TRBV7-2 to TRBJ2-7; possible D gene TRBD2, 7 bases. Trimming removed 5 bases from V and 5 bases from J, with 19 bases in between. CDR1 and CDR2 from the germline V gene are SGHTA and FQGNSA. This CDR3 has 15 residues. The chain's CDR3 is CASSARGATFNEQYF. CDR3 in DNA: TGTGCCAGCAGCGCTCGGGGGGCCACTTTTAACGAGCAGTACTTC.

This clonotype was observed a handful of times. The CDR3 coding sequence is TGTGCCAGCAGTTTATCCGCCAGGTCCTACGAGCAGTACTTC. Protein sequence: CASSLSARSYEQYF. The rearrangement links TRBV27 to TRBJ2-7; unclear D gene. CDR1 and CDR2 (germline): MNHEY, SMNVEV (reference sequence). V lost 0 bases, J lost 1 base, and 7 bases lay in between. The CDR3 covers 14 residues.

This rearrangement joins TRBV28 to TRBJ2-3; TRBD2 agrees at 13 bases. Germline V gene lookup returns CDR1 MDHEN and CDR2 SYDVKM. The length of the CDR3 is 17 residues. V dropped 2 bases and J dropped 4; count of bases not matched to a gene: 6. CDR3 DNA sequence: TGTGCCAGCAGTTTAAGGACTAGCGGGGGCACGGCAGATACGCAGTATTTT. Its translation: CASSLRTSGGTADTQYF. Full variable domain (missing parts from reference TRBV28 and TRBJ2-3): DVKVTQSSRYLVKRTGEKVFLECVQDMDHENMFWYRQDPGLGLRLIYFSYDVKMKEKGDIPEGYSVSREKKERFSLILESASTNQTSMYLCASSLRTSGGTADTQYFGPGTRLTVL.

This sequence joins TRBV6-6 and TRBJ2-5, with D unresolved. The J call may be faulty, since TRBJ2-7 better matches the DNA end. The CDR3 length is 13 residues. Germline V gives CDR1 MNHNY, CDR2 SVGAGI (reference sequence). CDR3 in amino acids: CASSPARINEQYF. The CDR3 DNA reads TGTGCCAGCAGTCCAGCCCGGATCAACGAGCAGTACTTC.

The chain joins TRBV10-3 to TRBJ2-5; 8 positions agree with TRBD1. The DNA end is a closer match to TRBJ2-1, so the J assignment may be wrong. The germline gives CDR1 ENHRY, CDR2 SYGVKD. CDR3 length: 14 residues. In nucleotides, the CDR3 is TGTGCCATCAGTGGGCAGGGGGCACAAGAGACCCAGTTCTTC. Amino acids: CAISGQGAQETQFF.

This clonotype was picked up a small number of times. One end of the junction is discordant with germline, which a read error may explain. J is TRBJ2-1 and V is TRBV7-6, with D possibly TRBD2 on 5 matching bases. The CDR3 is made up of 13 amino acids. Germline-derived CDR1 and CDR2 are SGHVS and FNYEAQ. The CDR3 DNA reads TGTGCCAGCAGCCTAGCCGCTGGTCGTGAGCAGTTCTTC. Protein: CASSLAAGREQFF.